This T cell receptor (beta chain) appears in the sequencing data of a study of shared clonotypes between healthy human individuals. General observations from the study: In contrast to clonotypes shared by all four donors, non-shared clonotypes had lower generation probabilities.

The assay was run at deep level. Profiling relied on immunoSEQ multiplex PCR, and the TCRdb table lists in-frame clones only, not all of them. There are 2 million to 3 million clones in the sample; around 90% occur only once, and around 0.14% lies in the top ten. Germline loops: CDR1 MDHEN, CDR2 SYDVKM. Trimming shortened V by 2 bases and J by 7 bases, and 15 bases separated the two germline ends. This CDR3 is built from 16 residues. About this clone: No antigen is known for it.

V usage is TRBV28 and J usage is TRBJ1-6; D possibly corresponds to TRBD1 (5 bases). Sequencing was carried out using naive CD4+ T cells sorted from blood. Indicated subset: CD45RA+ positively selected. This clonotype originated in a man younger than 35 in good health. CDR3 residues: CASSLGAGGLNSPLHF. CDR3 nucleotides: TGTGCCAGCAGTTTAGGGGCTGGAGGGCTGAATTCACCCCTCCACTTT.